A selection of T cell receptor beta chains follows, all from one sample in a study of T cell repertoires in cytomegalovirus infection. In TCRdb, the reads were re-called with MiXCR into one record per CDR3 protein. In the table there are 600,000 to 800,000 distinct CDR3 sequences, 24% of which are singletons. The material sequenced was CD8+ T cells from PBMCs. These TCRs come from a human donor in good health (CMV status not recorded). Some clones in this sample may be carry-over from other donors' samples. The CDR3 runs from the conserved cysteine through the conserved F or W. The order of the fields is D gene, J gene, clone size, V gene, CDR3 length, CDR3 protein, CDR3 DNA. D genes are given only for firm matches. Expanded clones are given a class, and other clones once, few, many or no size at all.

D: NA
J: TRBJ1-5
size: few
V: TRBV6-2/TRBV6-3
length: 11
CDR3: CASGEPRPQHF
DNA: TGTGCCAGCGGTGAACCTAGGCCCCAGCATTTT

D: NA
J: TRBJ2-3
size: NA
V: TRBV28
length: 17
CDR3: CASSFFDPGKVTDTQYF
DNA: TGTGCCAGCAGTTTTTTCGACCCAGGGAAAGTGACAGATACGCAGTATTTT

D: NA
J: TRBJ1-2
size: once
V: TRBV4-1
length: 15
CDR3: CASSQVPGANYGYTF
DNA: TGCGCCAGCAGCCAAGTCCCAGGGGCGAACTATGGCTACACCTTC

D: NA
J: TRBJ2-7
size: few
V: TRBV6-5
length: 13
CDR3: CASNPGHTYEQYF
DNA: TGTGCCAGCAACCCGGGACACACATACGAGCAGTACTTC

D: NA
J: TRBJ1-1
size: few
V: TRBV27
length: 13
CDR3: CASSPPPISEAFF
DNA: TGTGCCAGCAGCCCACCTCCCATATCGGAAGCTTTCTTT

D: NA
J: TRBJ2-5
size: few
V: TRBV28
length: 13
CDR3: CASSISIQETQYF
DNA: TGTGCCAGCAGTATAAGTATCCAAGAGACCCAGTACTTC

D: NA
J: TRBJ1-2
size: few
V: TRBV29-1
length: 11
CDR3: CSEASNYGYTF
DNA: TGCAGTGAGGCCTCTAACTATGGCTACACCTTC

D: NA
J: TRBJ1-3
size: NA
V: TRBV20-1
length: 14
CDR3: CSARDQSSGNTIYF
DNA: TGCAGTGCTAGAGATCAGAGCTCTGGAAACACCATATATTTT

D: NA
J: TRBJ1-5
size: NA
V: TRBV12-3/TRBV12-4
length: 14
CDR3: CASSPHRVNQPQHF
DNA: TGTGCCAGCAGTCCCCACAGGGTCAATCAGCCCCAGCATTTT

D: TRBD1
J: TRBJ2-1
size: NA
V: TRBV27
length: 14
CDR3: CASGPTGTGTGQFF
DNA: TGTGCCAGCGGTCCTACCGGGACAGGTACTGGGCAGTTCTTC

D: NA
J: TRBJ2-5
size: few
V: TRBV6-6
length: 14
CDR3: CASSYITGRETQYF
DNA: TGTGCCAGCAGTTACATTACAGGGCGCGAGACCCAGTACTTC

D: NA
J: TRBJ1-1
size: few
V: TRBV29-1
length: 13
CDR3: CSVRQDSNTEAFF
DNA: TGCAGCGTCAGACAGGACTCGAACACTGAAGCTTTCTTT

D: TRBD2
J: TRBJ2-1
size: medium-sized
V: TRBV4-3
length: 16
CDR3: CASSQDFSGGYNEQFF
DNA: TGCGCCAGCAGCCAAGATTTTAGCGGGGGCTACAATGAGCAGTTCTTC

D: TRBD1
J: TRBJ2-1
size: few
V: TRBV4-3
length: 14
CDR3: CASSHGTGANEQFF
DNA: TGCGCCAGCAGCCACGGGACAGGGGCCAATGAGCAGTTCTTC

D: NA
J: TRBJ2-1
size: many
V: TRBV7-2
length: 17
CDR3: CASSPRLVTPYDNEQFF
DNA: TGTGCCAGCAGTCCAAGGTTAGTCACGCCTTACGACAATGAGCAGTTCTTC

D: NA
J: TRBJ2-6
size: NA
V: TRBV12-3/TRBV12-4
length: 16
CDR3: CASSLDRISGANVLTF
DNA: TGTGCCAGCAGTTTGGACCGCATCTCTGGGGCCAACGTCCTGACTTTC

D: NA
J: TRBJ2-1
size: few
V: TRBV5-6
length: 13
CDR3: CASSPILYNEQFF
DNA: TGTGCCAGCAGCCCGATTCTCTACAATGAGCAGTTCTTC

D: TRBD2
J: TRBJ2-5
size: few
V: TRBV6-2/TRBV6-3
length: 15
CDR3: CASSYFGGTQETQYF
DNA: TGTGCCAGCAGTTACTTCGGGGGGACCCAAGAGACCCAGTACTTC

D: NA
J: TRBJ2-4
size: NA
V: TRBV28
length: 19
CDR3: CASSLDVGADYLAKNIQYF
DNA: TGTGCCAGCAGTTTAGACGTTGGGGCAGATTATTTAGCCAAAAACATTCAGTACTTC

D: TRBD2
J: TRBJ2-1
size: NA
V: TRBV12-3/TRBV12-4
length: 17
CDR3: CASSGTSGGQSYNEQFF
DNA: TGTGCCAGCAGCGGGACTAGCGGGGGTCAGTCCTACAATGAGCAGTTCTTC

D: NA
J: TRBJ1-1
size: NA
V: TRBV6-4
length: 13
CDR3: CASSEVGGTEAFF
DNA: TGTGCCAGCAGTGAGGTCGGGGGCACTGAAGCTTTCTTT

D: TRBD1
J: TRBJ2-3
size: NA
V: TRBV19
length: 16
CDR3: CASSPTTGPSTDTQYF
DNA: TGTGCCAGTAGTCCCACGACAGGGCCAAGCACAGATACGCAGTATTTT

D: NA
J: TRBJ1-1
size: many
V: TRBV4-2
length: 14
CDR3: CASRFAGLNTEAFF
DNA: TGTGCCAGCAGATTCGCAGGCTTGAACACTGAAGCTTTCTTT

D: NA
J: TRBJ2-7
size: NA
V: TRBV6-5
length: 14
CDR3: CASSYSNGGYEQYF
DNA: TGTGCCAGCAGTTACTCGAACGGGGGATACGAGCAGTACTTC

D: TRBD2
J: TRBJ2-5
size: few
V: TRBV28
length: 17
CDR3: CASSLPLAGGDQETQYF
DNA: TGTGCCAGCAGTTTACCACTAGCGGGGGGCGATCAAGAGACCCAGTACTTC

D: TRBD2
J: TRBJ2-2
size: NA
V: TRBV12-3/TRBV12-4
length: 18
CDR3: CASSGRSTGTIYPGELFF
DNA: TGTGCCAGCAGCGGAAGATCGACCGGGACTATATATCCCGGGGAGCTGTTTTTT

D: NA
J: TRBJ1-1
size: many
V: TRBV7-2
length: 13
CDR3: CASSLFSGYEAFF
DNA: TGTGCCAGCAGCTTATTCAGTGGGTATGAAGCTTTCTTT

D: TRBD1
J: TRBJ2-4
size: many
V: TRBV11-3
length: 17
CDR3: CASSLNGTGETKNIQYF
DNA: TGTGCCAGCAGCTTAAACGGGACAGGGGAAACCAAAAACATTCAGTACTTC

D: NA
J: TRBJ1-1
size: few
V: TRBV15
length: 14
CDR3: CATSRDSHRAEAFF
DNA: TGTGCCACCAGCAGAGATAGCCACAGGGCCGAAGCTTTCTTT

D: NA
J: TRBJ2-5
size: many
V: TRBV6-2/TRBV6-3
length: 11
CDR3: CASSGGGTQYF
DNA: TGTGCCAGCAGTGGCGGTGGGACCCAGTACTTC

D: TRBD2
J: TRBJ2-1
size: NA
V: TRBV20-1
length: 17
CDR3: CSARGLAGGFSYNEQFF
DNA: TGCAGTGCTAGAGGACTAGCGGGGGGCTTCTCCTACAATGAGCAGTTCTTC

D: NA
J: TRBJ2-7
size: NA
V: TRBV5-1
length: 12
CDR3: CASSLTEYEQYF
DNA: TGCGCCAGCAGCTTGACGGAATACGAGCAGTACTTC

D: NA
J: TRBJ2-1
size: few
V: TRBV6-2/TRBV6-3
length: 12
CDR3: CASSPAWNEQFF
DNA: TGTGCCAGCAGTCCCGCCTGGAATGAGCAGTTCTTC

D: TRBD2
J: TRBJ2-3
size: NA
V: TRBV15
length: 15
CDR3: CATSRGMGGADTQYF
DNA: TGTGCCACCAGCAGAGGAATGGGGGGGGCAGATACGCAGTATTTT

D: NA
J: TRBJ2-1
size: NA
V: TRBV4-2
length: 15
CDR3: CASSQVGYVGNEQFF
DNA: TGTGCCAGCAGCCAAGTTGGCTACGTGGGCAATGAGCAGTTCTTC

D: NA
J: TRBJ2-5
size: many
V: TRBV7-2
length: 13
CDR3: CASSSSRGETQYF
DNA: TGTGCCAGCAGCTCCAGCAGGGGAGAGACCCAGTACTTC

D: NA
J: TRBJ1-1
size: NA
V: TRBV9
length: 15
CDR3: CASTRQLGPNTEAFF
DNA: TGTGCCAGCACTCGACAGCTAGGGCCGAACACTGAAGCTTTCTTT

D: TRBD1
J: TRBJ2-1
size: many
V: TRBV18
length: 13
CDR3: CASSPGQGYEQFF
DNA: TGTGCCAGCTCCCCCGGACAGGGCTATGAGCAGTTCTTC

D: NA
J: TRBJ2-5
size: NA
V: TRBV10-3
length: 13
CDR3: CAISDYLQETQYF
DNA: TGTGCCATCAGTGACTACCTCCAAGAGACCCAGTACTTC

D: NA
J: TRBJ2-7
size: few
V: TRBV5-1
length: 15
CDR3: CASSGWRRESYEQYF
DNA: TGCGCCAGCAGCGGCTGGAGACGAGAGAGCTACGAGCAGTACTTC

D: NA
J: TRBJ2-1
size: many
V: TRBV12-3/TRBV12-4
length: 14
CDR3: CASSLGQRLNEQFF
DNA: TGTGCCAGCAGTTTAGGGCAAAGACTCAATGAGCAGTTCTTC

D: NA
J: TRBJ2-5
size: few
V: TRBV27
length: 13
CDR3: CASKRGMVETQYF
DNA: TGTGCCAGCAAGAGGGGTATGGTAGAGACCCAGTACTTC

D: NA
J: TRBJ1-5
size: NA
V: TRBV28
length: 16
CDR3: CASSDRPMEINQPQHF
DNA: TGTGCCAGCAGCGACCGCCCGATGGAGATCAATCAGCCCCAGCATTTT

D: NA
J: TRBJ2-5
size: many
V: TRBV7-9
length: 12
CDR3: CASSATRETQYF
DNA: TGTGCCAGCAGCGCAACCCGGGAGACCCAGTACTTC

D: NA
J: TRBJ1-2
size: NA
V: TRBV5-5
length: 14
CDR3: CASSFEPGDYGYTF
DNA: TGTGCCAGCAGCTTCGAGCCGGGAGACTATGGCTACACCTTC

D: NA
J: TRBJ1-2
size: NA
V: TRBV9
length: 11
CDR3: CASSAARGYTF
DNA: TGTGCCAGCAGCGCCGCGCGGGGCTACACCTTC

D: NA
J: TRBJ1-6
size: few
V: TRBV28
length: 14
CDR3: CASSPGRGFSPLHF
DNA: TGTGCCAGCAGTCCTGGCAGAGGTTTTTCACCCCTCCACTTT

D: TRBD2
J: TRBJ2-3
size: many
V: TRBV12-3/TRBV12-4
length: 19
CDR3: CASSFFIVGLASHLDTQYF
DNA: TGTGCCAGCAGTTTTTTCATTGTGGGACTAGCCTCGCATTTAGATACGCAGTATTTT

D: TRBD2
J: TRBJ2-3
size: few
V: TRBV4-3
length: 16
CDR3: CASSQDPAGGLDTQYF
DNA: TGCGCCAGCAGCCAAGATCCGGCGGGGGGACTAGATACGCAGTATTTT

D: TRBD1
J: TRBJ2-3
size: NA
V: TRBV5-5
length: 14
CDR3: CASSGDRGTDTQYF
DNA: TGTGCCAGCAGCGGCGACAGGGGCACAGATACGCAGTATTTT

D: NA
J: TRBJ1-2
size: few
V: TRBV12-3/TRBV12-4
length: 13
CDR3: CASSREGNYGYTF
DNA: TGTGCCAGCAGCCGCGAGGGTAACTATGGCTACACCTTC

D: NA
J: TRBJ1-5
size: few
V: TRBV6-6
length: 14
CDR3: CASSTRGVNQPQHF
DNA: TGTGCCAGCAGCACCAGGGGAGTTAATCAGCCCCAGCATTTT

D: NA
J: TRBJ2-5
size: NA
V: TRBV13
length: 15
CDR3: CASSFPGETQETQYF
DNA: TGTGCCAGCAGCTTCCCCGGGGAGACCCAAGAGACCCAGTACTTC

D: NA
J: TRBJ2-7
size: few
V: TRBV20-1
length: 13
CDR3: CSADDGRPGEQYF
DNA: TGCAGTGCTGATGACGGACGGCCTGGTGAGCAGTACTTC

D: TRBD2
J: TRBJ2-5
size: NA
V: TRBV6-5
length: 14
CDR3: CASNLGTNAETQYF
DNA: TGTGCCAGCAATCTCGGGACTAACGCAGAGACCCAGTACTTC

D: NA
J: TRBJ2-3
size: many
V: TRBV14
length: 14
CDR3: CASSSVGGTDTQYF
DNA: TGTGCCAGCAGTTCCGTAGGGGGCACAGATACGCAGTATTTT

D: NA
J: TRBJ2-3
size: NA
V: TRBV28
length: 14
CDR3: CASSIPDRTDTQYF
DNA: TGTGCCAGCAGTATCCCAGACAGGACAGATACGCAGTATTTT

D: NA
J: TRBJ1-1
size: many
V: TRBV12-3/TRBV12-4
length: 13
CDR3: CASCTSLNTEAFF
DNA: TGTGCCAGCTGCACCAGCTTGAACACTGAAGCTTTCTTT

D: NA
J: TRBJ1-2
size: many
V: TRBV7-2
length: 14
CDR3: CASRADWEPHGYTF
DNA: TGTGCCAGCAGGGCGGACTGGGAGCCTCATGGCTACACCTTC